Listed below are T cell receptor beta chains from one sample, sequenced in a study of shared clonotypes between healthy human individuals. Libraries were prepared by immunoSEQ multiplex PCR; TCRdb keeps only in-frame clonotypes and omits some of them. The sample records about 2 million clones, about 95% being singletons. Sequencing was carried out using naive CD8+ T cells sorted from blood. The receptor set was obtained from a man aged 18 to 30 in good health. CDR3s include the opening cysteine and the closing phenylalanine or tryptophan. The D gene is left open where the match is weak. Clone size is shown for a subset of rows, as once, few, many or a class of expanded clone.

j_call,v_call,d_call,cdr3_length,clone_size,cdr3_aa,cdr3_nt
TRBJ1-1,TRBV5-1,TRBD1,14,.,CASSWTGVNTEAFF,TGCGCCAGCAGCTGGACAGGTGTGAACACTGAAGCTTTCTTT
TRBJ1-1,TRBV10-3,.,14,.,CAISASGGGTEAFF,TGTGCCATCAGTGCGTCCGGCGGTGGGACTGAAGCTTTCTTT
TRBJ2-7,TRBV27,.,14,few,CASSSTGSSYEQYF,TGTGCCAGCAGTTCGACGGGAAGCTCCTACGAGCAGTACTTC
TRBJ2-1,TRBV13,TRBD2,18,.,CASSLGPTASGFYNEQFF,TGTGCCAGCAGCTTAGGCCCGACTGCTAGCGGATTCTACAATGAGCAGTTCTTC
TRBJ2-1,TRBV7-9,.,17,.,CASSPLGGGISYNEQFF,TGTGCCAGCAGCCCTCTCGGAGGGGGGATATCCTACAATGAGCAGTTCTTC
TRBJ1-1,TRBV7-6,.,12,.,CASSSGSLEAFF,TGTGCCAGCAGCTCTGGGTCACTCGAAGCTTTCTTT
TRBJ1-1,TRBV6-1,TRBD1,15,.,CASSTGTGVLTEAFF,TGTGCCAGCAGTACCGGGACAGGGGTTCTCACTGAAGCTTTCTTT
TRBJ2-7,TRBV4-3,.,15,.,CASSHYLGASGEQYF,TGCGCCAGCAGCCATTACCTCGGGGCTTCTGGGGAGCAGTACTTC
TRBJ1-2,TRBV29-1,.,13,.,CSVHRDGAAGYTF,TGCAGCGTACACAGGGATGGGGCAGCTGGCTACACCTTC
TRBJ2-5,TRBV10-3,.,16,.,CAISEWAQGPQETQYF,TGTGCCATCAGTGAGTGGGCACAGGGCCCCCAAGAGACCCAGTACTTC
TRBJ2-7,TRBV5-8,.,13,.,CASSPSSYYEQYF,TGTGCCAGCAGTCCATCCAGCTACTACGAGCAGTACTTC
TRBJ1-5,TRBV11-1,.,15,.,CASSLALGAGQPQHF,TGTGCCAGCAGCTTAGCGTTGGGGGCCGGTCAGCCCCAGCATTTT
TRBJ1-3,TRBV29-1,TRBD1,18,.,CSVEDDSREGASGNTIYF,TGCAGCGTTGAAGATGATAGTAGGGAGGGGGCTTCTGGAAACACCATATATTTT
TRBJ2-7,TRBV18,.,13,.,CASSPLDNYEQYF,TGTGCCAGCTCACCACTGGACAACTACGAGCAGTACTTC
TRBJ2-1,TRBV6-5,.,13,.,CASSPLRASEQFF,TGTGCCAGCAGTCCCCTTCGTGCTAGTGAGCAGTTCTTC
TRBJ1-3,TRBV6-4,TRBD1,20,once,CASSDRDRHHLVPSGNTIYF,TGTGCCAGCAGTGACCGGGACAGGCACCACTTAGTCCCTTCTGGAAACACCATATATTTT
TRBJ1-3,TRBV19,TRBD1,14,.,CASSPGQGRNTIYF,TGTGCCAGTAGTCCGGGACAGGGTCGAAACACCATATATTTT
TRBJ2-3,TRBV7-2,TRBD2,18,.,CASSRWGTSGGNTDTQYF,TGTGCCAGCAGCCGATGGGGGACTAGCGGGGGGAACACAGATACGCAGTATTTT
TRBJ1-1,TRBV27,.,16,.,CASNRGPKAGGTEAFF,TGTGCCAGCAATCGCGGCCCTAAGGCGGGAGGCACTGAAGCTTTCTTT
TRBJ2-1,TRBV11-3,TRBD1,15,.,CASSARGQGYNEQFF,TGTGCCAGCAGCGCTAGAGGACAGGGCTACAATGAGCAGTTCTTC
TRBJ1-2,TRBV20-1,.,11,.,CSAKEAYGYTF,TGCAGTGCTAAGGAGGCCTATGGCTACACCTTC
TRBJ2-7,TRBV18,TRBD2,15,.,CASSPSGGRSYEQYF,TGTGCCAGCTCACCCAGCGGGGGGCGCTCCTACGAGCAGTACTTC
TRBJ2-5,TRBV19,TRBD1,13,.,CASNQDRGETQYF,TGTGCCAGTAACCAGGACAGGGGAGAGACCCAGTACTTC
TRBJ2-5,TRBV5-1,TRBD2,16,.,CASSLGAGGPGETQYF,TGCGCCAGCAGCTTGGGAGCGGGAGGGCCTGGAGAGACCCAGTACTTC
TRBJ1-2,TRBV7-2,TRBD1,14,.,CASSPTGVLNGYTF,TGTGCCAGCAGCCCGACAGGGGTGTTGAATGGCTACACCTTC
TRBJ2-5,TRBV29-1,TRBD2,17,.,CSENLRPGGHCQETQYF,TGCAGCGAGAACCTCCGGCCGGGGGGTCACTGCCAAGAGACCCAGTACTTC
TRBJ2-7,TRBV19,.,13,.,CATSGGVSYEQYF,TGTGCCACCTCCGGCGGGGTCTCCTACGAGCAGTACTTC
TRBJ1-6,TRBV14,.,18,once,CASSQDAYGAIYNSPLHF,TGTGCCAGCAGCCAAGATGCCTACGGAGCTATCTATAATTCACCCCTCCACTTT
TRBJ2-1,TRBV7-9,.,16,.,CASSDWTEGSYNEQFF,TGTGCCAGCAGCGATTGGACGGAGGGATCCTACAATGAGCAGTTCTTC
TRBJ2-7,TRBV5-1,.,13,.,CASSAGTYYEQYF,TGCGCCAGCAGCGCCGGGACGTACTACGAGCAGTACTTC
TRBJ2-3,TRBV4-1,.,16,.,CASSQEDLGITDTQYF,TGCGCCAGCAGCCAAGAAGACTTGGGGATCACAGATACGCAGTATTTT
TRBJ1-2,TRBV5-4,TRBD1,13,.,CASSPQGARGYTF,TGTGCCAGCAGCCCGCAGGGGGCTCGGGGCTACACCTTC
TRBJ2-6,TRBV9,.,16,.,CASSALRPSGANVLTF,TGTGCCAGCAGCGCCCTTCGACCCTCTGGGGCCAACGTCCTGACTTTC
TRBJ2-1,TRBV9,.,15,.,CASSVEWGSYNEQFF,TGTGCCAGCAGCGTAGAGTGGGGCTCCTACAATGAGCAGTTCTTC
TRBJ2-7,TRBV10-1,.,14,.,CASSESGRGHEQYF,TGCGCCAGCAGTGAATCGGGCAGGGGACACGAGCAGTACTTC
TRBJ2-5,TRBV6-5,TRBD1,16,.,CASSFLGTGVVETQYF,TGTGCCAGCAGTTTCTTAGGGACAGGGGTTGTAGAGACCCAGTACTTC
TRBJ1-3,TRBV5-1,TRBD1,15,.,CASKKDRSSGNTIYF,TGCGCCAGCAAGAAGGACAGGAGCTCTGGAAACACCATATATTTT
TRBJ2-1,TRBV13,.,15,.,CASSFRGSSYNEQFF,TGTGCCAGCAGCTTTCGCGGAAGCTCCTACAATGAGCAGTTCTTC
TRBJ2-7,TRBV7-9,.,15,.,CASSLPYPKEMEQYF,TGTGCCAGCAGCTTACCCTACCCAAAAGAGATGGAGCAGTACTTC
TRBJ1-4,TRBV5-6,.,15,.,CASSLLAATNEKLFF,TGTGCCAGCAGCTTGTTGGCAGCAACTAATGAAAAACTGTTTTTT
TRBJ1-1,TRBV2,.,15,.,CASSESTASNTEAFF,TGTGCCAGCAGTGAGTCCACAGCTTCGAACACTGAAGCTTTCTTT
TRBJ1-6,TRBV6-5,TRBD1,15,.,CASSSIQGAHSPLHF,TGTGCCAGCAGTTCCATACAGGGGGCACATTCACCCCTCCACTTT